These 18 T cell receptor beta chains originate from one sample sequenced in a study of control samples from healthy donors and cancer patients. TCRdb keeps only in-frame clones here, not all; method: immunoSEQ multiplex PCR. Of 100,000 to 150,000 clones listed, nearly 90% are singletons. Sequenced: PBMCs. These receptors came from a man in his fifties with head and neck cancer.

The rearrangement joins TRBV19 to TRBJ2-1, with a possible D match to TRBD2 (5 bases). This CDR3 comprises 15 residues. CDR1 and CDR2 from the germline V gene are LNHDA and SQIVND (reference sequence). Trimming took off 3 bases at V and 6 bases at J, with 15 bases between the two ends. CDR3 residues: CASSIRWASSNEQFF. DNA of the CDR3: TGTGCCAGTAGTATCAGGTGGGCTAGCTCCAATGAGCAGTTCTTC. Based on the CDR3 plus reference TRBV19 and TRBJ2-1, the full variable domain is DGGITQSPKYLFRKEGQNVTLSCEQNLNHDAMYWYRQDPGQGLRLIYYSQIVNDFQKGDIAEGYSVSREKKESFPLTVTSAQKNPTAFYLCASSIRWASSNEQFFGPGTRLTVL.

The chain couples TRBV6-1 to TRBJ2-3; 10 bases are a match to TRBD2. CDR1 MNHNS and CDR2 SASEGT come from the germline V gene. The junction had 8 bases not matched to a gene; V was cut back by 3 bases and J by 2 bases. This CDR3 spans 17 amino acids. CDR3 amino acids: CASSERLAGPTTDTQYF. In nucleotides, the CDR3 is TGTGCCAGCAGTGAGCGACTAGCGGGTCCTACCACAGATACGCAGTATTTT.

The chain couples TRBV7-9 to TRBJ2-1; unclear D gene. V lost 1 base, J lost 9 bases, and 7 bases lay in between. This CDR3 region has 12 residues. Germline loops: CDR1 SEHNR, CDR2 FQNEAQ (reference sequence). For the CDR3, the DNA is TGTGCCAGCAGCTTAGGAGAGGTTGAGCAGTTCTTC. Protein product: CASSLGEVEQFF.

The chain has TRBV6-5 and TRBJ1-4, with D possibly matching TRBD1 (6 bases). The CDR3 runs to 15 residues. Trimming left V 0 bases short and J 12 bases short, with 17 bases between. Germline values: CDR1 MNHEY, CDR2 SVGAGI. The CDR3 protein is CASSYSKPTGFELFF. The CDR3 bases are TGTGCCAGCAGTTACTCGAAACCTACAGGGTTTGAACTGTTTTTT.

This chain joins TRBV3-1 (or the pseudogene TRBV3-2) and TRBJ2-7; 9 bases align to TRBD2. Trimming took 0 bases from V and 0 from J; bases not matched to a gene: 3. The germline V gene encodes CDR1 LGHDT and CDR2 YNNKEL (reference sequence). CDR3 length: 16 residues. In DNA form, the CDR3 reads TGTGCCAGCAGCCAAGAACTACTAGCGGGCTCCTACGAGCAGTACTTC. Translating it yields CASSQELLAGSYEQYF.

This chain links TRBV4-1 with TRBJ2-7, with TRBD1 matching 7 bases. The CDR3 loop spans 15 amino acids. V shed 4 bases and J 1 base; nucleotides not matched to a gene: 7. The germline V gene has CDR1 MGHRA and CDR2 YSYEKL. CDR3 sequence reads: CASSPPDRLSYEQYF. The CDR3 DNA sequence: TGCGCCAGCAGCCCTCCGGACAGGCTATCCTACGAGCAGTACTTC.

The sample holds one count of this clone. This sequence joins TRBV6-5 and TRBJ2-7, with D possibly being TRBD1 or TRBD2 (6 bases each). This CDR3 has 13 residues. The germline V and J ends were trimmed by 7 bases and 3 bases, with 13 bases remaining between them. CDR1 and CDR2 (germline): MNHEY, SVGAGI. The CDR3 nucleotides are TGTGCCAGCACCCAACGGGGGCTCTACGAGCAGTACTTC. It is translated as CASTQRGLYEQYF.

The chain couples TRBV6-5 to TRBJ2-1, with D uncertain. Between the trimmed V and J ends, which lost 0 bases and 3 bases, there was a span of 6 bases. CDR1 is MNHEY, CDR2 SVGAGI, per germline. This CDR3 contains 14 residues. CDR3 residues: CASSYSSSYNEQFF. The DNA for the CDR3 is TGTGCCAGCAGTTACTCGAGCAGCTACAATGAGCAGTTCTTC.

This chain links TRBV3-1 (or the pseudogene TRBV3-2) with TRBJ1-3, with unresolved D. Deletions cut 0 bases from V and 2 bases from J, with 14 bases between. The germline CDR1 and CDR2 sequences are LGHDT and YNNKEL (reference sequence). The CDR3 sequence is 17 residues long. CDR3 residues: CASSQDWRVWAGNTIYF. In nucleotides, the CDR3 is TGTGCCAGCAGCCAAGATTGGAGGGTGTGGGCTGGAAACACCATATATTTT.

This rearrangement joins TRBV2 to TRBJ2-7; 9 bases match TRBD2. Trimming took 7 bases from V and 4 from J; bases not matched to a gene: 5. This CDR3 is built from 13 residues. Germline-derived CDR1 and CDR2 are SNHLY and FYNNEI. The CDR3 sequence is CASIAGAGYEQYF. For the CDR3, the DNA is TGTGCCAGCATAGCGGGAGCGGGGTACGAGCAGTACTTC.

The chain recombines TRBV25-1 with TRBJ2-1, with 8 positions matching TRBD2. V shed 0 bases and J 8 bases; nucleotides not matched to a gene: 3. Germline-derived CDR1 and CDR2 are MGHDK and SYGVNS. CDR3 size: 14 residues. CDR3 in amino acids: CASSEYLAGHEQFF. CDR3 nucleotides: TGTGCCAGCAGTGAATACTTAGCGGGGCATGAGCAGTTCTTC.

The CDR3 protein is CASSLYPLNSYEQYF. The CDR3 nucleotides read TGTGCCAGCAGTTTATACCCTCTAAACTCCTACGAGCAGTACTTC. The chain is built from TRBV27 and TRBJ2-7; D gene uncertain. Germline lookup yields CDR1 MNHEY and CDR2 SMNVEV (reference sequence). V was trimmed by 1 base and J by 0 bases, leaving 10 bases between them. The CDR3 contains 15 residues.

The chain has TRBV5-4 and TRBJ1-6; perhaps TRBD1 as D (5 bases). CDR3 size: 16 residues. With 4 bases removed from V and 3 bases from J, the gap between germline ends came to 14 bases. Germline CDR1 reads SGHNT; CDR2 reads YYREEE (reference sequence). CDR3 amino acids: CASSPAGGDYNSPLHF. The CDR3 bases are TGTGCCAGCAGCCCAGCCGGGGGAGACTATAATTCACCCCTCCACTTT.

The rearrangement joins TRBV28 to TRBJ1-2; D not resolved. Trimming removed 10 bases at V and 5 bases at J, with 11 bases between. The CDR3 loop spans 11 amino acids. Germline V gene data show CDR1 as MDHEN and CDR2 as SYDVKM. In DNA, the CDR3 is TGTGCCACCGGACTGCTGTATGGCTACACCTTC. Its protein is CATGLLYGYTF.

The chain has TRBV12-5 and TRBJ1-2, with a weak D call TRBD1 (6 bases). Trimming removed 6 bases from V and 14 bases from J, with 10 bases in between. The CDR3 consists of 9 residues. Germline lookup yields CDR1 LGHNT and CDR2 FRNRAP. CDR3 amino acids: CASGRGGTF. CDR3 nucleotides: TGTGCTAGTGGGAGAGGGGGGACCTTC.

The J gene is TRBJ1-4, the V gene TRBV11-2; 8 nucleotides align to TRBD1. The length of the CDR3 is 14 residues. Losses at the gene ends were 5 bases for V and 6 bases for J; bases not matched to a gene: 5. Germline loops: CDR1 SGHAT, CDR2 FQNNGV. CDR3 sequence: CASSARTGHEKLFF. Here the CDR3 DNA reads TGTGCCAGCAGCGCACGGACAGGGCATGAAAAACTGTTTTTT.

This chain links TRBV5-1 with TRBJ2-3; 9 bases map to TRBD1. Germline CDR1 reads SGHRS; CDR2 reads YFSETQ. The CDR3 loop spans 15 amino acids. With 0 bases clipped from V and 5 bases from J, the junction kept 4 bases outside the gene matches. CDR3 DNA: TGCGCCAGCAGCTTGGCGGGGACAGGGCGAGATACGCAGTATTTT. Its protein product is CASSLAGTGRDTQYF.

The genes are TRBV4-1 and TRBJ2-1; tentative D call: TRBD2 (6 bases). CDR3 size: 14 residues. Between the trimmed V and J ends, which lost 3 bases and 7 bases, there was a span of 13 bases. CDR1 MGHRA and CDR2 YSYEKL come from the germline V gene. The CDR3 sequence: CASSHLSGANEQFF. CDR3 DNA: TGCGCCAGCAGCCACCTTTCGGGAGCGAATGAGCAGTTCTTC.